What follows describes a single T cell receptor beta chain. The source of the sample is a study of blood T cell repertoires in COVID-19. At the level of the study: The samples span acute and convalescent COVID-19 from the United States, Italy and Spain. T cells, B-cell-depleted T cells, or PBMCs provided the cDNA or gDNA that served as material.

It was during active infection that Seattle patients were enrolled and then longitudinally followed. Trimming left V 6 bases short and J 4 bases short, with 20 bases between. The CDR3 loop spans 16 amino acids. Germline V gene data show CDR1 as SGDLS and CDR2 as YYNGEE. Authors' data handling: Estimation of nucleated cell counts was performed using reference gene primer amplification. TCRdb's copy holds only in-frame clones and misses some; the assay was immunoSEQ multiplex PCR. The V and J calls and the clone size are those of that table, but D and trimming were determined from the DNA. The sample shows 200,000 to 250,000 clones, 88% of them seen only once.

This TCR was sampled from a man aged 50 to 59 with COVID-19, enrolled during active disease. Sequences were obtained from peripheral blood. The chain joins TRBV9 to TRBJ2-1; a weak D match, TRBD1 (7 bases). CDR3 loop: CASTPRGDSQYNEQFF. CDR3 bases: TGTGCCAGCACCCCGAGGGGGGACAGCCAATACAATGAGCAGTTCTTC.